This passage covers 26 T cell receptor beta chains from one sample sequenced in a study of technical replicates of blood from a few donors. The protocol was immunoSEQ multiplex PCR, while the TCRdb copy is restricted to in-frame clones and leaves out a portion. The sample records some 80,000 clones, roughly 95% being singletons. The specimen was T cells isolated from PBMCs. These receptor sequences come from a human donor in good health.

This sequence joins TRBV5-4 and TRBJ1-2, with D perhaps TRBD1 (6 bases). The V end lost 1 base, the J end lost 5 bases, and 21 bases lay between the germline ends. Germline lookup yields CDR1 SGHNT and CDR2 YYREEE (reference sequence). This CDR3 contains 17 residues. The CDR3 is CASSLPVIDRLTYGYTF. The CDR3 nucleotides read TGTGCCAGCAGCTTGCCCGTAATCGACAGGTTGACGTATGGCTACACCTTC.

CDR3 sequence: CASSQDESGDRYMGLFF. CDR3 in DNA: TGCGCCAGCAGCCAAGATGAATCAGGGGACAGGTATATGGGCCTGTTCTTC. This chain links TRBV4-1 with TRBJ2-1; TRBD1 agrees at 8 bases. The V and J ends lost 0 bases and 15 bases, in that order; junction bases with no gene match: 19. The CDR3 runs 17 residues. Germline-derived CDR1 and CDR2 are MGHRA and YSYEKL.

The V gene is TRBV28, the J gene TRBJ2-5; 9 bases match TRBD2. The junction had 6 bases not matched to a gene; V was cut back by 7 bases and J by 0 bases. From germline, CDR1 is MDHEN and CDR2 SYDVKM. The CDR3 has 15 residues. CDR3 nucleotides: TGTGCCAGCACCAGACTAGCGGTTTACCAAGAGACCCAGTACTTC. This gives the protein CASTRLAVYQETQYF.

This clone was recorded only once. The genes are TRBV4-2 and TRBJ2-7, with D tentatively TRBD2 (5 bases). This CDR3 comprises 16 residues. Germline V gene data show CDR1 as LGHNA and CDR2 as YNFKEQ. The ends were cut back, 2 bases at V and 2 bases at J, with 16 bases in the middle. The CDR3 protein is CASSQSSSSGPYEQYF. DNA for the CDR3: TGTGCCAGCAGCCAATCCTCTTCAAGCGGTCCCTACGAGCAGTACTTC.

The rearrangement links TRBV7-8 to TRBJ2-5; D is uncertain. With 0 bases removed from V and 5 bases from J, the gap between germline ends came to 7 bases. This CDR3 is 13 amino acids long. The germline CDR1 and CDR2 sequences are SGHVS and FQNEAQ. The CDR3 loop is CASSLAGRETQYF. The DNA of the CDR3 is TGTGCCAGCAGCTTAGCTGGCAGGGAGACCCAGTACTTC.

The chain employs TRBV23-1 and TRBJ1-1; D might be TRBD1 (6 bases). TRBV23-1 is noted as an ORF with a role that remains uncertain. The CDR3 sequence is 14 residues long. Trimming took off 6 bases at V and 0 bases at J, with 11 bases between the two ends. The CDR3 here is CASRTDSLNTEAFF. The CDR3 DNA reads TGCGCCAGCAGAACGGACAGCTTGAACACTGAAGCTTTCTTT.

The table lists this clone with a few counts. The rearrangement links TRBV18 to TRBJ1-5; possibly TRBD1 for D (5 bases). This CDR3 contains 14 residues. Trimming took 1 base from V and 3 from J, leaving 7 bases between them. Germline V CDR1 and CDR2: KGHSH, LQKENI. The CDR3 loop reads CASSPQGSNQPQHF. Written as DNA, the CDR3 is TGTGCCAGCTCACCACAGGGGTCCAATCAGCCCCAGCATTTT. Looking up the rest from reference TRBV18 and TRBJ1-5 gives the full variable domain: NAGVMQNPRHLVRRRGQEARLRCSPMKGHSHVYWYRQLPEEGLKFMVYLQKENIIDESGMPKERFSAEFPKEGPSILRIQQVVRGDSAAYFCASSPQGSNQPQHFGDGTRLSIL.

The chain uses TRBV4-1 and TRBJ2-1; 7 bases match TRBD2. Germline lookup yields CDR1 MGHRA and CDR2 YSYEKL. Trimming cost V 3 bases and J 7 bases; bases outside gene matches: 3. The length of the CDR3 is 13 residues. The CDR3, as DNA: TGCGCCAGCAGCCACAATAGCGGGAATGAGCAGTTCTTC. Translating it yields CASSHNSGNEQFF.

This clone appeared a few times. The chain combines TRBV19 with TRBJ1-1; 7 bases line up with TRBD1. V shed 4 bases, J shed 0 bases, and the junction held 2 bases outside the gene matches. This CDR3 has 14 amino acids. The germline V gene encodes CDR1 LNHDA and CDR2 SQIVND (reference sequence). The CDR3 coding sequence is TGTGCCAGTAGTAGGCAGGGGGTGAACACTGAAGCTTTCTTT. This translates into CASSRQGVNTEAFF. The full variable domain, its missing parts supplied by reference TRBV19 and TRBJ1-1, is DGGITQSPKYLFRKEGQNVTLSCEQNLNHDAMYWYRQDPGQGLRLIYYSQIVNDFQKGDIAEGYSVSREKKESFPLTVTSAQKNPTAFYLCASSRQGVNTEAFFGQGTRLTVV.

The CDR3 DNA follows: TGTGCCAGCAGTGTCCCAGTACGACAGGGTCTTTACGGCTACACCTTC. It encodes CASSVPVRQGLYGYTF. The chain carries TRBV6-1 and TRBJ1-2; 7 bases match TRBD1. V dropped 4 bases and J dropped 8; count of bases not matched to a gene: 16. The CDR3 has 16 residues. Germline-derived CDR1 and CDR2 are MNHNS and SASEGT.

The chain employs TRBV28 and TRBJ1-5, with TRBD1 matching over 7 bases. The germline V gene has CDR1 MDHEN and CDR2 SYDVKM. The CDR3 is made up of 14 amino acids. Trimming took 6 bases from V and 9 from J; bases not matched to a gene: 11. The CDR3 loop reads CASSRQGGVRPQHF. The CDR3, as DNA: TGTGCCAGCAGCCGACAGGGCGGCGTTAGGCCCCAGCATTTT.

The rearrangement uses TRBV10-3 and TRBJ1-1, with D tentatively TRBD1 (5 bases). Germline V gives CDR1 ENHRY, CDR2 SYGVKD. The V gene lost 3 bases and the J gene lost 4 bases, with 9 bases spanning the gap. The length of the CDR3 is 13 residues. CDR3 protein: CAISEQDTTEAFF. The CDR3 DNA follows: TGTGCCATCAGTGAACAGGACACCACTGAAGCTTTCTTT.

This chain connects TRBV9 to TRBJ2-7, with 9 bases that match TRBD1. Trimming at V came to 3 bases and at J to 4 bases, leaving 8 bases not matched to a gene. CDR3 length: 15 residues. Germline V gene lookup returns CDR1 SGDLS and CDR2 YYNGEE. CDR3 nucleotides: TGTGCCAGCAGCGAGGCCGGGACAGGGATGTACGAGCAGTACTTC. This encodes CASSEAGTGMYEQYF.

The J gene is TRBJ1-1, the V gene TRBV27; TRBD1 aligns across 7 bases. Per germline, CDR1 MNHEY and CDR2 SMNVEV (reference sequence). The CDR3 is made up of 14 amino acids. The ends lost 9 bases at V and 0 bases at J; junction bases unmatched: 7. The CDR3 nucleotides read TGTGCCAGTGCAGGGGGGTACATGAACACTGAAGCTTTCTTT. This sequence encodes CASAGGYMNTEAFF.

CDR3 sequence: CATLGQGGYGYTF. The CDR3 region has the DNA TGTGCCACCCTGGGACAGGGCGGCTATGGCTACACCTTC. The chain carries TRBV6-5 and TRBJ1-2; 9 bases are a match to TRBD1. The germline V gene has CDR1 MNHEY and CDR2 SVGAGI. The CDR3 runs to 13 residues. The V segment lost 10 bases and the J segment 4 bases; nucleotides outside the gene matches: 7.

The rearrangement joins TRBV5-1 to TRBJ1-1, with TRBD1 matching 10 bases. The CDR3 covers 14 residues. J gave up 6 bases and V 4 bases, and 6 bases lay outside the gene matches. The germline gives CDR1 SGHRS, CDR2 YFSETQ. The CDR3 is CASSQGQGGPEAFF. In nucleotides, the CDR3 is TGCGCCAGCAGCCAAGGACAGGGGGGACCTGAAGCTTTCTTT.

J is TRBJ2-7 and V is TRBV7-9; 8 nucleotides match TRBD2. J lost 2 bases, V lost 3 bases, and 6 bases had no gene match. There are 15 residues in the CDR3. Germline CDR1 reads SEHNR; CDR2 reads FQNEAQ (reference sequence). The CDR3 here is CASSFFGREAYEQYF. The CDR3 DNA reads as TGTGCCAGCAGCTTTTTTGGGCGGGAGGCCTACGAGCAGTACTTC.

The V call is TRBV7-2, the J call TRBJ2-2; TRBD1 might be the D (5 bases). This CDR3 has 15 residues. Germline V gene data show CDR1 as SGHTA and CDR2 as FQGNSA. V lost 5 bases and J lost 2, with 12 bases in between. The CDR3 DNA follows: TGTGCCAGCAGCATCCAGGGTACCAACACCGGGGAGCTGTTTTTT. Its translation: CASSIQGTNTGELFF.

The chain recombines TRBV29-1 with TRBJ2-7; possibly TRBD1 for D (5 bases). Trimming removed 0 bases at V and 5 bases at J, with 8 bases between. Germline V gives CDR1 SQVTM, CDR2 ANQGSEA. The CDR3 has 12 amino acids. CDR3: CSVEDLGDEQYF. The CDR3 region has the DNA TGCAGCGTTGAAGATCTAGGGGACGAGCAGTACTTC.

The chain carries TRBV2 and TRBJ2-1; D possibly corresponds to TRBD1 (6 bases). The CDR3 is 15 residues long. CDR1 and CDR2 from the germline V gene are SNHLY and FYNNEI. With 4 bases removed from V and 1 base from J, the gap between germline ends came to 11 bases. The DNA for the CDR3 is TGTGCCAGCAGTGTTAAAGGACAGTCCTACAATGAGCAGTTCTTC. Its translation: CASSVKGQSYNEQFF.

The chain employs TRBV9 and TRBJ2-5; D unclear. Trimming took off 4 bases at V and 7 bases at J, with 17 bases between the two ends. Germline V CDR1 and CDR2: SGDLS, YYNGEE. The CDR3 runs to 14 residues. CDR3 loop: CASSPREKIGTQYF. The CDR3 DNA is TGTGCCAGCAGCCCGCGAGAGAAAATTGGGACCCAGTACTTC.

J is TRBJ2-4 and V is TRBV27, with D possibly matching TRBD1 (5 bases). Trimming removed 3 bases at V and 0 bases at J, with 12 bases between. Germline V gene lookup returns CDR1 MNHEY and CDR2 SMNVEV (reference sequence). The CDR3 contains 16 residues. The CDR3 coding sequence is TGTGCCAGCAGTTTGTTGGGGCAGGTAGCCAAAAACATTCAGTACTTC. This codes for CASSLLGQVAKNIQYF.

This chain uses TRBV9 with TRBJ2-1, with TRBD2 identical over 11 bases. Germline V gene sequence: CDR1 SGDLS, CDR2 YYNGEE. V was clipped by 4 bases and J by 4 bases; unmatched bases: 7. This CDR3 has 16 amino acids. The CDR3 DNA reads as TGTGCCAGCAGCTCCGGGACTAGCGGTAAATACAATGAGCAGTTCTTC. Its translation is CASSSGTSGKYNEQFF.

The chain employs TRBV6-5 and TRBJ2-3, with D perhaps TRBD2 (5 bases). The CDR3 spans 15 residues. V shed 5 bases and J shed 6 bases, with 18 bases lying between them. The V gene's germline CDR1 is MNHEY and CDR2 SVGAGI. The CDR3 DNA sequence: TGTGCCAGCAGTCAAGACTACTCCGTCCCGGATACGCAGTATTTT. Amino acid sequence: CASSQDYSVPDTQYF.

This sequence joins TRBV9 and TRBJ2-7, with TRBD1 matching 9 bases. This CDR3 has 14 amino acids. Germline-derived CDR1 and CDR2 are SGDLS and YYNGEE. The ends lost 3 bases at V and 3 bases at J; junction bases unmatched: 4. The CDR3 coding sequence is TGTGCCAGCAGCGCCGGGACAGGGAACTACGAGCAGTACTTC. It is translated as CASSAGTGNYEQYF.

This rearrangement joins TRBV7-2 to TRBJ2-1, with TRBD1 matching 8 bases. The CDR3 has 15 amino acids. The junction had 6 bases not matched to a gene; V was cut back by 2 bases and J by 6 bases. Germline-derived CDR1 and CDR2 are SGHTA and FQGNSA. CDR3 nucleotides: TGTGCCAGCAGCTTAAGGTGGACAGGGATCAATGAGCAGTTCTTC. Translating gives CASSLRWTGINEQFF.